One and the same sample provided the 14 T cell receptor beta chains below, sequenced in a study of cytomegalovirus exposure and HLA in healthy donors. The PCR had 60 Vbeta and 13 Jbeta primers. Assay used: immunoSEQ multiplex PCR; TCRdb lists only in-frame clones, some missing. The profile covers roughly 90,000 clones, with approximately 74% appearing a single time and 20% to 25% taken by the ten largest. The sample comprised PBMCs. The source of these receptors is a young man in good health and CMV-seropositive.

V is TRBV18 and J is TRBJ2-7; 11 bases align to TRBD2. Germline values: CDR1 KGHSH, CDR2 LQKENI. The junction had 6 bases not matched to a gene; V was cut back by 2 bases and J by 9 bases. This CDR3 contains 14 residues. CDR3 bases: TGTGCCAGCTCACCATCCGGGACTAGCGGACCGCAGTACTTC. Translating it yields CASSPSGTSGPQYF. Drawing the rest from reference TRBV18 and TRBJ2-7, the complete variable domain is NAGVMQNPRHLVRRRGQEARLRCSPMKGHSHVYWYRQLPEEGLKFMVYLQKENIIDESGMPKERFSAEFPKEGPSILRIQQVVRGDSAAYFCASSPSGTSGPQYFGPGTRLTVT.

V usage is TRBV19 and J usage is TRBJ1-2; D ambiguous. Germline loops: CDR1 LNHDA, CDR2 SQIVND (reference sequence). This CDR3 has 11 amino acids. Trimming left V 3 bases short and J 8 bases short, with 7 bases between. The CDR3 bases are TGTGCCAGTAGTATCGGAGGAGGCTACACCTTC. Amino acid sequence: CASSIGGGYTF. Filled out from reference TRBV19 and TRBJ1-2, the complete variable domain reads DGGITQSPKYLFRKEGQNVTLSCEQNLNHDAMYWYRQDPGQGLRLIYYSQIVNDFQKGDIAEGYSVSREKKESFPLTVTSAQKNPTAFYLCASSIGGGYTFGSGTRLTVV.

The sample holds many counts of this clone. The chain is built from TRBV29-1 and TRBJ1-1, with 7 bases identical to TRBD1. V lost 0 bases, J lost 4 bases, and 5 bases stayed unmatched. The germline CDR1 and CDR2 sequences are SQVTM and ANQGSEA. CDR3 size: 14 residues. The CDR3 sequence is CSVEDGTVGTEAFF. In DNA form, the CDR3 reads TGCAGCGTTGAAGACGGGACAGTCGGCACTGAAGCTTTCTTT. The variable domain in full, with the rest retrieved from reference TRBV29-1 and TRBJ1-1, is SAVISQKPSRDICQRGTSLTIQCQVDSQVTMMFWYRQQPGQSLTLIATANQGSEATYESGFVIDKFPISRPNLTFSTLTVSNMSPEDSSIYLCSVEDGTVGTEAFFGQGTRLTVV.

This clone came up a few times. The V call is TRBV6-1, the J call TRBJ1-1; TRBD1 might be the D (6 bases). Trimming took 4 bases from V and 1 from J, leaving 13 bases between them. Germline V gene lookup returns CDR1 MNHNS and CDR2 SASEGT. This CDR3 contains 15 residues. CDR3 in amino acids: CASSGYRVGNTEAFF. The CDR3 bases are TGTGCCAGCAGTGGCTACAGGGTCGGGAACACTGAAGCTTTCTTT.

This chain connects TRBV19 to TRBJ1-2; D is unresolved. Per germline, CDR1 LNHDA and CDR2 SQIVND (reference sequence). Trimming removed 2 bases at V and 4 bases at J, with 8 bases between. This CDR3 spans 13 amino acids. DNA of the CDR3: TGTGCCAGTAGTATAATACCGAGCTATGGCTACACCTTC. Amino acids: CASSIIPSYGYTF.

The chain links TRBV30 to TRBJ1-1, with D possibly being TRBD1 (5 bases). Trimming took off 0 bases at V and 7 bases at J, with 12 bases between the two ends. Germline loops: CDR1 GTSNPN, CDR2 SVGIG (reference sequence). The CDR3 extends over 13 amino acids. CDR3 DNA: TGTGCCTGGAGTGTAGGGCAGGGTGATGAAGCTTTCTTT. It codes for CAWSVGQGDEAFF.

The chain recombines TRBV30 with TRBJ2-7; the D is unclear. This CDR3 has 12 residues. Germline V lookup: CDR1 GTSNPN, CDR2 SVGIG (reference sequence). The V gene lost 3 bases and the J gene lost 6 bases, with 12 bases spanning the gap. The CDR3 loop is CAWRKNPLEQYF. DNA for the CDR3: TGTGCCTGGAGAAAAAACCCACTCGAGCAGTACTTC. Full variable domain (missing parts from reference TRBV30 and TRBJ2-7): SQTIHQWPATLVQPVGSPLSLECTVEGTSNPNLYWYRQAAGRGLQLLFYSVGIGQISSEVPQNLSASRPQDRQFILSSKKLLLSDSGFYLCAWRKNPLEQYFGPGTRLTVT.

As for this clone: At one end the junction does not follow the germline gene, possibly because of a read error. The rearrangement links TRBV9 to TRBJ1-1; no definite D call. Germline loops: CDR1 SGDLS, CDR2 YYNGEE. The CDR3 is 13 residues long. The CDR3 DNA reads as TGTGCCAGCAGCTCCGGGTTGAACCCTGAAGCTTTCTTT. This sequence encodes CASSSGLNPEAFF.

The chain carries TRBV30 and TRBJ2-7, with 7 bases that match TRBD2. The germline V gene has CDR1 GTSNPN and CDR2 SVGIG (reference sequence). This CDR3 is built from 15 residues. V trimming: 4 bases; J trimming: 2 bases; junction bases outside the gene matches: 11. The CDR3 spells CAWNPLSLATYEQYF. In DNA, the CDR3 is TGTGCCTGGAATCCCCTATCACTAGCGACCTACGAGCAGTACTTC. The full variable domain, its missing parts supplied by reference TRBV30 and TRBJ2-7, is SQTIHQWPATLVQPVGSPLSLECTVEGTSNPNLYWYRQAAGRGLQLLFYSVGIGQISSEVPQNLSASRPQDRQFILSSKKLLLSDSGFYLCAWNPLSLATYEQYFGPGTRLTVT.

The chain recombines TRBV27 with TRBJ1-2, with D possibly TRBD1 on 6 matching bases. This CDR3 is built from 14 residues. V was cut by 6 bases and J by 0 bases, with 11 bases left in between. The germline CDR1 and CDR2 sequences are MNHEY and SMNVEV (reference sequence). The DNA of the CDR3 is TGTGCCAGCAGCAAGACAGGCCCTAACTATGGCTACACCTTC. Encoded protein: CASSKTGPNYGYTF.

The genes are TRBV30 and TRBJ1-1; perhaps TRBD1 as D (5 bases). Germline V gene sequence: CDR1 GTSNPN, CDR2 SVGIG (reference sequence). The V gene lost 8 bases and the J gene lost 1 base, with 11 bases spanning the gap. The CDR3 loop spans 12 amino acids. CDR3 nucleotide sequence: TGTGCCCTCGGGACTGGGAACACTGAAGCTTTCTTT. Translated: CALGTGNTEAFF.

The rearrangement uses TRBV6-5 and TRBJ2-5; no reliable D call. The better agreement between TRBJ2-7 and the DNA end casts doubt on the J call. The CDR3 extends over 13 amino acids. Germline CDR1 is MNHEY and CDR2 is SVGAGI. The CDR3 loop reads CASSSVDLYEQYF. The DNA for the CDR3 is TGTGCCAGCAGTTCGGTAGACTTGTACGAGCAGTACTTC.

As regards this clone: The identical CDR3 is also encoded by other nucleotide sequences in the sample. This chain links TRBV2 with TRBJ1-1, with 11 bases lining up with TRBD1. V was pared by 6 bases and J by 4 bases, with 1 base of the junction left unmatched. The germline gives CDR1 SNHLY, CDR2 FYNNEI. This CDR3 region has 13 residues. The DNA of the CDR3 is TGTGCCAGCAGCGGACAGGGGGCCACTGAAGCTTTCTTT. This translates into CASSGQGATEAFF.

This clone has only a few counts. Germline and junction disagree at one end, which may indicate a read error. This rearrangement joins TRBV6-1 to TRBJ1-5; D might be TRBD1 (6 bases). The CDR3 covers 15 residues. Germline V gives CDR1 MNHNS, CDR2 SASEGT. This CDR3 is CASSGRDTLLEPQNF. The CDR3 DNA is TGTGCCAGCAGTGGCCGGGACACCCTCCTAGAGCCCCAGAATTTT.